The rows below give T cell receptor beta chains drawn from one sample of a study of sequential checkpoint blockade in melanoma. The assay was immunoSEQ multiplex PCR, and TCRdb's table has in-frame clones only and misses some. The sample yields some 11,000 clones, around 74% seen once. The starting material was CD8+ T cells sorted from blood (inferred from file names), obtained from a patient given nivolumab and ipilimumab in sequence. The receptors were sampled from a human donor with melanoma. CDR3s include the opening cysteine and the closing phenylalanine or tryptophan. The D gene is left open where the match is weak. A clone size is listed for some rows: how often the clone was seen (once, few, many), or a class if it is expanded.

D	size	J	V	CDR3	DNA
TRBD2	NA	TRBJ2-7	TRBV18	CASSPPELAEYYEQYF	TGTGCCAGCTCACCACCGGAACTAGCGGAATACTACGAGCAGTACTTC
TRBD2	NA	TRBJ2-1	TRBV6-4	CAKRGLKSNEQFF	TGTGCCAAGCGGGGACTCAAGAGTAATGAGCAGTTCTTC
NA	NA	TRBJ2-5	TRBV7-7	CASSATGSQETQYF	TGTGCCAGCAGCGCGACAGGTTCACAAGAGACCCAGTACTTC
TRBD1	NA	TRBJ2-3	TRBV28	CASGPRDRRTDTQYF	TGTGCCAGCGGTCCCCGGGACAGACGCACAGATACGCAGTATTTT
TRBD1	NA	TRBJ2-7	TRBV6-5	CASSYTGTEVDEQYF	TGTGCCAGCAGTTATACCGGGACAGAGGTTGATGAGCAGTACTTC
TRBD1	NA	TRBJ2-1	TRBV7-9	CASSYRDRGDEQFF	TGTGCCAGCAGCTACCGGGACAGGGGCGATGAGCAGTTCTTC
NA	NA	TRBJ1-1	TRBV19	CASSISRGKMAFF	TGTGCCAGTAGTATATCCCGGGGTAAGATGGCTTTCTTT
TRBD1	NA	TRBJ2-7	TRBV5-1	CASSWTGLSYEQYF	TGCGCCAGCAGCTGGACAGGACTCTCCTACGAGCAGTACTTC
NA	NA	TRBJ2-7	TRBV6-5	CASSYSGADSYEQYF	TGTGCCAGCAGTTACTCGGGGGCCGACTCCTACGAGCAGTACTTC
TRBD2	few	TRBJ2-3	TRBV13	CASSSGLAGKDTQYF	TGTGCCAGCAGCTCCGGACTAGCGGGAAAGGATACGCAGTATTTT
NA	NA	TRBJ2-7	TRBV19	CASNPSVTSYEQYF	TGTGCCAGTAATCCTTCGGTCACCTCCTACGAGCAGTACTTC
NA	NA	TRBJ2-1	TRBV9	CASSVSQGSYNEQFF	TGTGCCAGCAGCGTAAGTCAGGGGTCCTACAATGAGCAGTTCTTC
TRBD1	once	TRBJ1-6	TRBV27	CASRKTGWSPLHF	TGTGCCAGCCGAAAGACAGGGTGGTCACCCCTCCACTTT
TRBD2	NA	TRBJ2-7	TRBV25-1	CASSVGTISYEQYF	TGTGCCAGCAGTGTGGGGACTATCTCCTACGAGCAGTACTTC
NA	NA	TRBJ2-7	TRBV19	CASSIEGTFLYF	TGTGCCAGTAGTATAGAGGGGACTTTTCTGTACTTC
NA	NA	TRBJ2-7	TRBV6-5	CASSVTGLLGEQYF	TGTGCCAGCAGTGTCACAGGGTTACTGGGGGAGCAGTACTTC
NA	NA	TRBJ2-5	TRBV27	CASSLLSDSALNQETQYF	TGTGCCAGCAGTCTCCTTTCGGACAGTGCGCTCAACCAAGAGACCCAGTACTTC
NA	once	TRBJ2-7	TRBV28	CASSLRGLPYEQYF	TGTGCCAGCAGTTTACGCGGGCTACCCTACGAGCAGTACTTC
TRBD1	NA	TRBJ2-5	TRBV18	CASSPSGTGLQETQYF	TGTGCCAGCTCACCCTCCGGGACAGGGCTTCAAGAGACCCAGTACTTC
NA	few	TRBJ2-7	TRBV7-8	CVSKQRPAYEQYF	TGTGTTAGCAAGCAGAGGCCGGCATACGAGCAGTACTTC
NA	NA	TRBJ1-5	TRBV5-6	CASSLYLSLRQPQHF	TGTGCCAGCAGCTTGTACCTGAGTCTCCGCCAGCCCCAGCATTTT
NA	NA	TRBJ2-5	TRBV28	CASSPGQLIQETQYF	TGTGCCAGCAGTCCAGGACAGCTAATTCAAGAGACCCAGTACTTC
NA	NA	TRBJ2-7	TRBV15	CATSRDGTYEQYF	TGTGCCACCAGCAGAGATGGGACTTACGAGCAGTACTTC
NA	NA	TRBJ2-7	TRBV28	CASSFPPGQGYEQYF	TGTGCCAGCAGTTTTCCCCCCGGCCAGGGCTACGAGCAGTACTTC
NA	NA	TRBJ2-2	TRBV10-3	CAISEGGASGELFF	TGTGCCATCAGTGAGGGAGGGGCTAGCGGGGAGCTGTTTTTT
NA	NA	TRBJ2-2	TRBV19	CASSGGHSEAGELFF	TGTGCCAGTAGTGGGGGACACTCGGAGGCCGGGGAGCTGTTTTTT
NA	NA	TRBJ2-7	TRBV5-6	CASSWGDSYEQYF	TGTGCCAGCAGCTGGGGGGACTCCTACGAGCAGTACTTC
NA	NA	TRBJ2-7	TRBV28	CASSLSGTSYEQYF	TGTGCCAGCAGCCTCAGTGGGACATCCTACGAGCAGTACTTC